This TCR beta chain was documented in a study of blood T cell repertoires in COVID-19. The V gene's germline CDR1 is MDHEN and CDR2 SYDVKM. The CDR3 runs to 20 residues. The trim removed 7 bases at V and 4 bases at J, leaving 19 bases unmatched. The data were produced by immunoSEQ multiplex PCR, yet TCRdb's version contains in-frame clones alone and is incomplete. The sample lists about 140,000 clones; 70% to 80% were seen once. The sequenced sample consisted of peripheral blood. The receptor was isolated from a woman between 45 and 65 years old with active or convalescent COVID-19. This chain joins TRBV28 and TRBJ2-3, with 14 bases that match TRBD2. The DNA for the CDR3 is TGTGCCAGCACCCCAAAACTCCTTCGACTAGCGGGGGGGCGCCCAGATACGCAGTATTTT. It is translated as CASTPKLLRLAGGRPDTQYF.